This T cell receptor beta chain was found in a study of blood T cells in healthy people across ages (dated by TCRdb to about 2015). About the investigation overall: In model experiments, template switching captured about one uniquely barcoded TCR beta cDNA molecule for every two T cells. Donors were grouped into four age groups: young (average about 15 years), middle-aged (about 38), aged (approximately 58) and long-lived (82). To track age-related changes in TCR beta repertoire diversity, the study relied on deep sequencing normalized with unique cDNA molecular identifiers. For two donors (one aged 18 to 29 and one aged 80 or older), the study analyzed two additional independent replicas of 1 million unique cDNA reads from the same blood draw.

Results the study describes overall, beyond this receptor: Total diversity estimates from one million sequenced T cells were considered lower bounds and underestimates. The CMV infection status of donors was not known, potentially confounding age-related changes in expanded clonotypes. The long-lived group showed more naive CD4+ T cells, fewer expanded clones and increased TCR diversity than the aged group, suggesting age selection. Observed TCR beta diversity correlated strongly with the percentage of naive T cells measured by flow cytometry. As age increased, observed TCR beta diversity per million T cells dropped in a roughly linear way, and a significant reduction was already evident by age roughly 40. Because profiling used bulk unsorted PBMCs, naive and antigen-experienced compartments could not be compared conclusively.

CDR1 and CDR2, looked up from the germline V gene, are SGHTA and FQGNSA. Spanning cysteine to phenylalanine, the CDR3 consists of 14 amino acids. Left in the record is the CDR3 DNA by itself, 42 bases read in frame from the first base. V is pared back by 0 bases and J by 5 bases, with 10 bases lying between the germline termini. The donors were roughly 40 Caucasian individuals from Russia, aged roughly 6 to 100 years, who were systemically healthy. Ten milliliters of peripheral blood were drawn from each donor into EDTA-treated Vacutainer tubes. Ficoll-Paque density-gradient centrifugation was used to isolate PBMCs, with at least 7 million obtained per sample. Trizol reagent was used to extract total RNA from PBMCs, with at least 5 micrograms per sample. Naive CD45RAhigh/CD27high T cell percentages were measured by flow cytometry on a PBMC aliquot from every donor. The method behind the library was 5' RACE. This sample was sequenced with an Illumina HiSeq 2500. The second PCR ran for about 7 to 11 cycles and used a J-beta primer mix along with a sample-barcoded 5' primer. Each TCR beta cDNA molecule received a unique molecular identifier from a template-switch 5' adaptor carrying 12 random nucleotides. Each sample yielded at least 3 million CDR3-containing paired-end reads. The Mint cDNA synthesis kit, primed by a TRBC-specific oligonucleotide, was used to synthesize first-strand cDNA from all RNA. After uracil-DNA glycosylase treatment, a first 18-cycle PCR used universal primers M1SS and BC2_uni_R on all cDNA. The published analysis was carried out like this. Normalization of each sample was performed by random selection of 1 million high-quality reads, each carrying a distinct molecular identifier. Instead of being binned into consensus sequences, reads with shared molecular identifiers were discarded. MiTCR, run with a Q25 quality threshold and the strictest error-elimination algorithm, handled CDR3 identification, clonotype clustering and error correction. A nonparametric unseen species model with Euler transformation was used to estimate lower-bound total TCR beta diversity. TCRdb passed the public sequencing reads through fastp at Q25 and MiXCR, retaining productive beta sequences. Merged by CDR3 protein, the rows form single entries marked with the most common genes and DNA. TCRdb's processing, not the study's, gives the V and J calls here. The table for this sample lists just under 550,000 distinct CDR3 sequences; approximately 25% of them were counted only once. The ten top clones hold around 10% of the sample.

About this clonotype itself: The clone's antigen remains unknown. No quality values exist for individual bases; no much larger clone is one base distant.

The same sample was also used in a study of T cells of mothers and their children. The second publication reports: Nine systemically healthy Caucasian individuals, comprising three mothers and their six children, were included as donors. cDNA synthesis used all of the extracted RNA, with around 1.5 ug of RNA in each 15 ul reaction. Sample barcodes and 2-4 random nucleotides were added via the M1S primer in the second PCR. More than 8 million TCR beta CDR3 reads were obtained from each mother, and millions of reads were obtained from each child. TCR recombination output is similarly shaped by thymic selection in related and unrelated pairs, with a minor effect exerted by inherited differences. Normalized repertoire overlap was always found to be slightly, but never significantly, higher in related mother-child pairs than in unrelated mother-child pairs. With a sensitivity of about 100 clones per million clonotypes, no persistent microchimeric T cell clones were detected. To look for features that set related mother-child pairs apart from unrelated individuals, the researchers ran deep NGS to compare the TCR beta repertoires of mothers and children. On average, the children were approximately 11 +/- 4 years old, while the mothers were approximately 40 +/- 4 years old. After adapter ligation was performed with NEBNext reagents, the libraries were sequenced on an Illumina HiSeq 2000 with 100+100 nt paired-end reads. To prevent cross-contamination, the mother and child libraries were prepared one month apart and sequenced in separate runs. For each donor, between roughly 450,000 and 2,200,000 distinct TCR beta clonotypes were identified. Naive TCR beta clonotypes were estimated from low-frequency clonotypes matched to each donor's FACS-determined naive share, without sorting.

The V and J segments used are TRBV7-2 and TRBJ2-5, with the D segment identity uncertain. The sequenced sample consisted of blood. The receptor was isolated from a boy aged 10-17 years in good health. The CDR3 here reads CASSLAVSAETQYF. The base sequence is TGTGCCAGCAGCTTAGCGGTCAGCGCGGAGACCCAGTACTTC.